This T cell receptor (beta chain) is drawn from a study of shared clonotypes between healthy human individuals. The sample holds one count of this clone. Germline CDR1 is SGHAT and CDR2 is FQDESV (reference sequence). The CDR3 length is 13 residues. V shed 4 bases and J 6 bases; nucleotides not matched to a gene: 1. Each donor was a Caucasian adult residing in Nashville, Tennessee. An assay was performed, and its level was deep. The repertoire was sequenced with immunoSEQ multiplex PCR; TCRdb's copy has only in-frame clones and lacks some. The table has around 990,000 clones, 70% to 85% seen once. The source is a man between 18 and 35 years old in good health. Some clones in this sample may be carry-over from other donors' samples. J is TRBJ2-1 and V is TRBV11-1; 9 bases agree with TRBD2. Sample: memory CD4+ T cells from PBMCs. Noted subset: CD45RA-negative fraction. CDR3 sequence: CASSSTSGNEQFF. CDR3 DNA sequence: TGTGCCAGCAGCTCGACTAGCGGCAATGAGCAGTTCTTC.